This T cell receptor (beta chain) was documented in a study of Ad26.COV2.S vaccination and SARS-CoV-2 variants. Study summary: Doses of Ad26.COV2.S were injected into muscle once or twice, 56 days apart.

This clone was observed a few times. Its antigen is as yet unknown. Study-level results: Possibly, TCR breadth and depth analyses underestimated total T cell responses. Whether participants received vaccine or placebo, their non-spike TCR breadth was similar.

Looked up from germline, CDR1 is SEHNR and CDR2 is FQNEAQ (reference sequence). Trimming removed 1 base from V and 3 bases from J; junction bases left unmatched: 13. The CDR3 totals 19 residues. The treatment here: around 19 received Ad26.COV2.S at low or high dose, single or two shots; several received placebo; per-sample allocation not given. Samples were taken on day 63 after the first vaccine or placebo injection. The data were produced by immunoSEQ multiplex PCR, yet TCRdb's version contains in-frame clones alone and is incomplete. Here the sample spans around 450,000 clones, about 90% being singletons.

This receptor was identified in a person between 18 and 59 years old who received the Ad26.COV2.S COVID-19 vaccine or a placebo. V gene TRBV7-9 combines with J gene TRBJ2-2; 8 positions agree with TRBD1. Specimen: peripheral blood, collected in a trial of Ad26.COV2.S vaccine versus placebo. The CDR3 nucleotides read TGTGCCAGCAGCTTAGGCAGGGGGCGATTCAAACCGTACACCGGGGAGCTGTTTTTT. This translates into CASSLGRGRFKPYTGELFF.